What follows are 26 T cell receptor beta chains derived from one specimen sequenced in a study of beta chain features in type 1 diabetes. Their recognized antigens are unknown. Study conclusions and caveats: People with Type 1 diabetes carried modestly yet significantly shorter TCRB CDR3s in all four CD4+ subsets.

Reverse transcription of all isolated RNA meant that expressed TCRB transcripts were sequenced. Only in-frame clones appear in the TCRdb table, and some are missing; sequencing was by immunoSEQ multiplex PCR. This table has 50,000 or so clones, around 45% appearing once. Input material: stem cell memory CD4+ T cells from blood. The receptors here all came from a man aged 30 to 39 with type 1 diabetes.

V gene TRBV28 combines with J gene TRBJ2-7; 10 bases agree with TRBD2. The CDR3 runs 17 residues. V trimming: 8 bases; J trimming: 0 bases; junction bases outside the gene matches: 13. Germline V CDR1 and CDR2: MDHEN, SYDVKM. The DNA of the CDR3 is TGTGCCAGCTCATACGGACTAGCGGCCCTGCTCTCCTACGAGCAGTACTTC. Amino acids: CASSYGLAALLSYEQYF.

This clone was seen only a few times. The chain joins TRBV30 to TRBJ2-6; D is unclear. CDR1 is GTSNPN, CDR2 SVGIG, per germline (reference sequence). This CDR3 has 13 residues. Trimming cost V 4 bases and J 1 base, with 5 bases left between them. The CDR3 DNA sequence: TGTGCCTGGAAAATATCTGGGGCCAACGTCCTGACTTTC. Residues: CAWKISGANVLTF.

The J gene is TRBJ2-3, the V gene TRBV2; 15 nucleotides align to TRBD2. CDR1 SNHLY and CDR2 FYNNEI come from the germline V gene. The CDR3 runs 13 residues. V shed 4 bases and J 14 bases; nucleotides not matched to a gene: 4. The CDR3 here is CASSVRTSGRGYF. The CDR3 coding sequence is TGTGCCAGCAGTGTCCGGACTAGCGGGAGGGGGTATTTT. The variable domain in full, completed from reference TRBV2 and TRBJ2-3, reads EPEVTQTPSHQVTQMGQEVILRCVPISNHLYFYWYRQILGQKVEFLVSFYNNEISEKSEIFDDQFSVERPDGSNFTLKIRSTKLEDSAMYFCASSVRTSGRGYFGPGTRLTVL.

This sequence joins TRBV19 and TRBJ1-4; 7 bases align to TRBD1. The CDR3 sequence is 14 residues long. Germline assignment: CDR1 LNHDA and CDR2 SQIVND (reference sequence). The ends lost 5 bases at V and 8 bases at J; junction bases unmatched: 8. CDR3 in DNA: TGTGCCAGTAGTGCTGGACAGGTGGTGGAAAAACTGTTTTTT. Translating gives CASSAGQVVEKLFF.

The chain is built from TRBV28 and TRBJ2-1; 8 bases are shared with TRBD2. The CDR3 loop spans 16 amino acids. Trimming removed 4 bases from V and 4 bases from J; junction bases left unmatched: 9. Looked up from germline, CDR1 is MDHEN and CDR2 is SYDVKM. The CDR3 bases are TGTGCCAGCAGTTCCCCCGCCGGGAGGGGATACAATGAGCAGTTCTTC. Its translation: CASSSPAGRGYNEQFF.

This clone was counted only a few times. This chain links TRBV14 with TRBJ2-5; D remains unclear. The length of the CDR3 is 13 residues. Trimming removed 0 bases from V and 14 bases from J, with 16 bases in between. Germline V CDR1 and CDR2: SGHDN, FVKESK. The CDR3, as DNA: TGTGCCAGCAGCCAAGATCGCACCCTTACGACTTACTTC. This encodes CASSQDRTLTTYF.

The V call is TRBV18, the J call TRBJ2-7; tentatively, D is TRBD1 (6 bases). The CDR3 is 13 amino acids. Germline values: CDR1 KGHSH, CDR2 LQKENI. V was trimmed by 6 bases and J by 5 bases, leaving 14 bases between them. As DNA, the CDR3 is TGTGCCAGCTCCCCAGGGGCATCTGACGAGCAGTACTTC. Its protein is CASSPGASDEQYF.

V and J are TRBV19 and TRBJ2-1; 7 bases line up with TRBD2. Germline loops: CDR1 LNHDA, CDR2 SQIVND (reference sequence). V was pared by 2 bases and J by 0 bases, with 7 bases of the junction left unmatched. This CDR3 contains 17 residues. DNA of the CDR3: TGTGCCAGTAGTATAAGGAGACTAGCCCGCTCCTACAATGAGCAGTTCTTC. It translates to CASSIRRLARSYNEQFF.

A single count supports this clone. The chain uses TRBV11-2 and TRBJ1-4; D is possibly TRBD1 (5 bases). The CDR3 extends over 13 amino acids. Deletions cut 4 bases from V and 8 bases from J, with 11 bases between. Germline CDR1 reads SGHAT; CDR2 reads FQNNGV. In nucleotides, the CDR3 is TGTGCCAGCAGCTCCGGGTGGGGCGAAAAACTGTTTTTT. Amino acids: CASSSGWGEKLFF.

This clone has just one count. This chain joins TRBV15 and TRBJ2-5, with a tentative D call TRBD1 (5 bases). Matching the DNA end better, TRBJ2-7 makes the J call doubtful. Germline values: CDR1 LNHNV, CDR2 YYDKDF (reference sequence). The CDR3 has 14 residues. This CDR3 reads CATSRDKSRVEQYF. In nucleotides, the CDR3 is TGTGCCACCAGCAGAGATAAATCCAGGGTCGAGCAGTACTTC.

The gene calls are TRBV11-2 and TRBJ2-7, with 10 bases fitting TRBD2. CDR1 and CDR2 from the germline V gene are SGHAT and FQNNGV. V shed 5 bases, J shed 5 bases, and the junction held 9 bases outside the gene matches. The CDR3 is made up of 15 amino acids. As DNA, the CDR3 is TGTGCCAGCAGCCCCCAAGCGGGAGGGCCACACGAGCAGTACTTC. Residues: CASSPQAGGPHEQYF.

V gene TRBV5-6 combines with J gene TRBJ2-5; tentatively, D is TRBD2 (5 bases). The germline V and J ends were trimmed by 2 bases and 5 bases, with 10 bases remaining between them. CDR1 and CDR2 (germline): SGHDT, YYEEEE. This CDR3 comprises 13 residues. The CDR3 DNA reads as TGTGCCAGCAGCTTAGGAGGATTGGAGACCCAGTACTTC. Amino acids: CASSLGGLETQYF.

The CDR3 coding sequence is TGTGCCAGTAGTATCACGACAGTTCGGACTGAAGCTTTCTTT. Its protein product is CASSITTVRTEAFF. The chain employs TRBV19 and TRBJ1-1, with TRBD1 as a possible D gene (5 bases). V was shortened by 3 bases and J by 5 bases, with 13 bases between the two germline ends. This CDR3 spans 14 amino acids. Per germline, CDR1 LNHDA and CDR2 SQIVND (reference sequence).

The chain employs TRBV7-2 and TRBJ1-2, with 10 bases matching TRBD1. V lost 4 bases and J lost 6; bases outside the gene matches: 5. CDR3 size: 14 residues. Per the germline V gene, CDR1 is SGHTA and CDR2 is FQGNSA. This CDR3 reads CASSSTGGPHGYTF. The CDR3 nucleotides are TGTGCCAGCAGCTCGACAGGGGGCCCTCATGGCTACACCTTC.

J is TRBJ2-7 and V is TRBV6-6; 7 bases line up with TRBD1. The germline CDR1 and CDR2 sequences are MNHNY and SVGAGI (reference sequence). Germline trimming cut 5 bases from V and 3 bases from J; bases unmatched to any gene: 7. This CDR3 has 14 residues. CDR3 in amino acids: CASSTPGQIYEQYF. The CDR3 DNA follows: TGTGCCAGCAGTACCCCGGGACAGATCTACGAGCAGTACTTC.

This clone was found a few times. The chain carries TRBV23-1 and TRBJ2-1; the match to TRBD2 covers 13 bases. TRBV23-1 is filed as an ORF, its function uncertain. The trim removed 0 bases at V and 8 bases at J, leaving 13 bases unmatched. The CDR3 runs 19 residues. DNA for the CDR3: TGCGCCAGCAGTCAATCTCCCCGGACTAGCGGGAGAGCGGTTGATGAGCAGTTCTTC. As protein: CASSQSPRTSGRAVDEQFF.

The chain uses TRBV6-6 and TRBJ1-2; D is ambiguous. The CDR3 sequence is 13 residues long. Per germline, CDR1 MNHNY and CDR2 SVGAGI (reference sequence). V gave up 4 bases and J gave up 0 bases, with 6 bases separating them. Written as DNA, the CDR3 is TGTGCCAGCAGTTCAAATGCTAACTATGGCTACACCTTC. This encodes CASSSNANYGYTF.

J is TRBJ2-1 and V is TRBV5-6; 8 positions agree with TRBD2. V lost 4 bases and J lost 9; bases outside the gene matches: 9. CDR1 SGHDT and CDR2 YYEEEE come from the germline V gene. The CDR3 is 14 amino acids. CDR3 bases: TGTGCCAGCAGCCCGGGGGGGCCCCGTGGTGAGCAGTTCTTC. Translated, it gives CASSPGGPRGEQFF.

This chain links TRBV9 with TRBJ1-2; 7 bases line up with TRBD1. This CDR3 comprises 15 residues. V was pared by 3 bases and J by 0 bases, with 5 bases of the junction left unmatched. Germline loops: CDR1 SGDLS, CDR2 YYNGEE. The CDR3 coding sequence is TGTGCCAGCAGCGCAAGGACAGGAGCTAACTATGGCTACACCTTC. This codes for CASSARTGANYGYTF. Filled out from reference TRBV9 and TRBJ1-2, the complete variable domain reads DSGVTQTPKHLITATGQRVTLRCSPRSGDLSVYWYQQSLDQGLQFLIQYYNGEERAKGNILERFSAQQFPDLHSELNLSSLELGDSALYFCASSARTGANYGYTFGSGTRLTVV.

The rearrangement links TRBV5-1 to TRBJ1-1, with D maybe TRBD1 (6 bases). Germline CDR1 is SGHRS and CDR2 is YFSETQ. CDR3 length equals 18 residues. V was cut by 6 bases and J by 5 bases, with 29 bases left in between. DNA of the CDR3: TGCGCCAGCACCCGATATAACCAGGGACGGGCGAGGGGGACTGAAGCTTTCTTT. It encodes CASTRYNQGRARGTEAFF.

The chain couples TRBV6-5 to TRBJ1-3, with D possibly being TRBD1 (5 bases). V lost 4 bases and J lost 4, with 11 bases in between. The CDR3 consists of 14 residues. Per germline, CDR1 MNHEY and CDR2 SVGAGI. The CDR3 coding sequence is TGTGCCAGCAGTTCTCAGGGATCAGGAAACACCATATATTTT. Protein: CASSSQGSGNTIYF.

This clone occurred once. The chain links TRBV15 to TRBJ1-1; tentative D call: TRBD1 (6 bases). V was shortened by 0 bases and J by 6 bases, with 14 bases between the two germline ends. The CDR3 extends over 15 amino acids. Germline V lookup: CDR1 LNHNV, CDR2 YYDKDF (reference sequence). The CDR3 DNA reads as TGTGCCACCAGCAGAGATCCAGGGGCGGGCGCTGAAGCTTTCTTT. This codes for CATSRDPGAGAEAFF.

This chain uses TRBV6-1 with TRBJ1-1; D gene uncertain. The CDR3 runs 14 residues. Between the trimmed V and J ends, which lost 2 bases and 1 base, there was a span of 8 bases. In germline, CDR1 is MNHNS, CDR2 SASEGT. The CDR3 coding sequence is TGTGCCAGCAGTGAATATGGAGGGAACACTGAAGCTTTCTTT. Its translation: CASSEYGGNTEAFF.

The chain has TRBV6-1 and TRBJ2-6; no definite D call. V gave up 5 bases and J gave up 0 bases, with 2 bases separating them. CDR1 and CDR2 (germline): MNHNS, SASEGT. This CDR3 has 13 residues. Here the CDR3 DNA reads TGTGCCAGCAGTTACTCTGGGGCCAACGTCCTGACTTTC. Translated: CASSYSGANVLTF.

This clone was detected only once. The junction and the germline gene differ at one end; a read error may be behind it. CDR3 coding DNA: TGTGCTAGCAGCCGGGGACTAGCGGGGAGCGCGAACACCGGGGAGCTGTTTTTT. Its translation: CASSRGLAGSANTGELFF. The V gene is TRBV7-7, the J gene TRBJ2-2, with 13 bases aligning to TRBD2. CDR3 length: 18 amino acids. The germline V gene has CDR1 SSHAT and CDR2 FNYEAQ (reference sequence).

The rearrangement joins TRBV4-2 to TRBJ2-7; D might be TRBD1 (5 bases). V gave up 0 bases and J gave up 2 bases, with 14 bases separating them. The CDR3 is 16 amino acids. Per germline, CDR1 LGHNA and CDR2 YNFKEQ. The CDR3 nucleotides are TGTGCCAGCAGCCAAGAAATGGCAGGGCAGCCCTACGAGCAGTACTTC. It codes for CASSQEMAGQPYEQYF.